Listed below are T cell receptor beta chains from one sample, sequenced in a study of T cell clonotyping in hematopoietic cell transplantation. Sequenced by immunoSEQ multiplex PCR; TCRdb stores in-frame clones only, minus some. Among tens of thousands of clones listed, over 75% were seen once. Sample: peripheral blood mononuclear cells, taken before stem cell transplant. These TCRs come from a man aged 60-69 years with biphenotypic leukemia. Some clones in this sample may be carry-over from other donors' samples. Each CDR3 is given with its conserved first and last residue. D genes are given only for firm matches. Clone size is stated in some rows and not others, as once, few, many or a class when expanded.

clone size: -
D gene: -
V gene: TRBV7-2
J gene: TRBJ1-1
CDR3 DNA: TGTGCCAGCACCGCGACTCCAGGGGCTGAAGCTTTCTTT
CDR3 protein: CASTATPGAEAFF

clone size: -
D gene: -
V gene: TRBV6-5
J gene: TRBJ2-1
CDR3 DNA: TGTGCCAGCAGGGGGGTTCAGGGCAATGAGCAGTTCTTC
CDR3 protein: CASRGVQGNEQFF

clone size: -
D gene: -
V gene: TRBV5-1
J gene: TRBJ2-2
CDR3 DNA: TGCGCCAGCAAGTACAACACGCTCACCGGGGAGCTGTTTTTT
CDR3 protein: CASKYNTLTGELFF

clone size: -
D gene: TRBD1
V gene: TRBV7-2
J gene: TRBJ2-6
CDR3 DNA: TGTGCCAGCAGCTTGGACCATTCGACAGGGGGGGCCAACGTCCTGACTTTC
CDR3 protein: CASSLDHSTGGANVLTF

clone size: -
D gene: TRBD2
V gene: TRBV7-9
J gene: TRBJ2-1
CDR3 DNA: TGTGCCAGCAGCCCCGGACTAGCGGGAGTAAAGGGGTCCTACAATGAGCAGTTCTTC
CDR3 protein: CASSPGLAGVKGSYNEQFF

clone size: -
D gene: -
V gene: TRBV4-3
J gene: TRBJ2-1
CDR3 DNA: TGCGCCAGCAGCAAAGCCCGCTTAGTCGCGATAAATGAGCAGTTCTTC
CDR3 protein: CASSKARLVAINEQFF

clone size: -
D gene: TRBD1
V gene: TRBV7-2
J gene: TRBJ1-1
CDR3 DNA: TGTGCCAGCAGCTTTGACAGGGCGCTACCGGGAGCTTTCTTT
CDR3 protein: CASSFDRALPGAFF

clone size: -
D gene: TRBD2
V gene: TRBV7-3
J gene: TRBJ2-1
CDR3 DNA: TGTGCCAGCAGCTTAGCCAGCGGGAGGGCGGTAAATGAGCAGTTCTTC
CDR3 protein: CASSLASGRAVNEQFF

clone size: -
D gene: -
V gene: TRBV5-1
J gene: TRBJ2-7
CDR3 DNA: TGCGCCAGCAGCTCCCCTCCCTACGAGCAGTACTTC
CDR3 protein: CASSSPPYEQYF

clone size: once
D gene: -
V gene: TRBV19
J gene: TRBJ2-5
CDR3 DNA: TGTGCCAGTAGTTCTCCCGGGACCCAGTACTTC
CDR3 protein: CASSSPGTQYF

clone size: -
D gene: TRBD1
V gene: TRBV6-1
J gene: TRBJ1-2
CDR3 DNA: TGTGCCAGCAGGGGGGCATGGACAGGAGATGGCTACACCTTC
CDR3 protein: CASRGAWTGDGYTF

clone size: -
D gene: -
V gene: TRBV19
J gene: TRBJ2-7
CDR3 DNA: TGTGCCAGTAGTATAGGGGATGGAGGGGTCTACGAGCAGTACTTC
CDR3 protein: CASSIGDGGVYEQYF

clone size: -
D gene: -
V gene: TRBV2
J gene: TRBJ1-5
CDR3 DNA: TGTGCCAGCAGCTACATACCCGGGGGGCAGCCCCAGCATTTT
CDR3 protein: CASSYIPGGQPQHF

clone size: -
D gene: TRBD2
V gene: TRBV6-6
J gene: TRBJ2-5
CDR3 DNA: TGTGCCAGCAGTCCAACCGGGACTAGCGGTCGCGAGACCCAGTACTTC
CDR3 protein: CASSPTGTSGRETQYF

clone size: few
D gene: -
V gene: TRBV4-1
J gene: TRBJ2-5
CDR3 DNA: TGCGCCAGCAGCCAAGGAGGCCACGGGGGAGAGACCCAGTACTTC
CDR3 protein: CASSQGGHGGETQYF

clone size: -
D gene: -
V gene: TRBV4-1
J gene: TRBJ1-5
CDR3 DNA: TGCGCCAGCAGCCAAGATTCGAGTCGGGCCGCGGATCAGCCCCAGCATTTT
CDR3 protein: CASSQDSSRAADQPQHF

clone size: -
D gene: -
V gene: TRBV19
J gene: TRBJ2-2
CDR3 DNA: TGTGCCAGTAGTATTGCGATCTGGACCGGGGAGCTGTTTTTT
CDR3 protein: CASSIAIWTGELFF

clone size: -
D gene: -
V gene: TRBV4-3
J gene: TRBJ2-7
CDR3 DNA: TGCGCCAGCAGCCAAGAAGCCCGGGGTCTGAGGGATTCGTACGAGCAGTACTTC
CDR3 protein: CASSQEARGLRDSYEQYF

clone size: -
D gene: TRBD2
V gene: TRBV28
J gene: TRBJ2-7
CDR3 DNA: TGTGCCAGCAGCAGCGCAGACAGCGGGGTCTCCTACGAGCAGTACTTC
CDR3 protein: CASSSADSGVSYEQYF

clone size: -
D gene: TRBD1
V gene: TRBV2
J gene: TRBJ2-1
CDR3 DNA: TGTGCCAGCAGTGTTGGGACAGGCTCCTACAATGAGCAGTTCTTC
CDR3 protein: CASSVGTGSYNEQFF

clone size: -
D gene: -
V gene: TRBV15
J gene: TRBJ2-5
CDR3 DNA: TGTGCCACCAGCAGAGACCATCAAGAGACCCAGTACTTC
CDR3 protein: CATSRDHQETQYF

clone size: -
D gene: -
V gene: TRBV28
J gene: TRBJ1-2
CDR3 DNA: TGTGCCAGCAGTGGAGAAGTTGGCTACACCTTC
CDR3 protein: CASSGEVGYTF

clone size: -
D gene: -
V gene: TRBV4-3
J gene: TRBJ1-5
CDR3 DNA: TGCGCCAGCAGCCAAGACAGGGGAGGGCATCAGCCCCAGCATTTT
CDR3 protein: CASSQDRGGHQPQHF

clone size: -
D gene: TRBD2
V gene: TRBV28
J gene: TRBJ2-7
CDR3 DNA: TGTGCCAGCATGTCCCTAGCGGGTACCTACGAGCAGTACTTC
CDR3 protein: CASMSLAGTYEQYF

clone size: -
D gene: -
V gene: TRBV5-1
J gene: TRBJ1-2
CDR3 DNA: TGCGCCAGCAGGGACCCACGGACGGTTAACTATGGCTACACCTTC
CDR3 protein: CASRDPRTVNYGYTF

clone size: -
D gene: TRBD1
V gene: TRBV6-6
J gene: TRBJ2-7
CDR3 DNA: TGTGCCAGCAGGGACAGGGGGAGCGAGCAGTACTTC
CDR3 protein: CASRDRGSEQYF